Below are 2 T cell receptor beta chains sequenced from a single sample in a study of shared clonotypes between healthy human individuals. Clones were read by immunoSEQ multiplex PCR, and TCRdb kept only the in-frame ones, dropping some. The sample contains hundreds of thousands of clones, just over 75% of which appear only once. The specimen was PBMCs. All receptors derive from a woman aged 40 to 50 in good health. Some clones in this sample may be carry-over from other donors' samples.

CDR3 loop: CASSPNRDRVGEQYF. The CDR3 nucleotides read TGTGCCAGCAGCCCAAACAGGGACAGGGTCGGCGAGCAGTACTTC. The chain couples TRBV28 to TRBJ2-7, with 9 bases identical to TRBD1. The J segment lost 6 bases and the V segment lost 6 bases, leaving 12 bases of the junction unmatched. Germline CDR1 MDHEN, CDR2 SYDVKM. The CDR3 is made up of 15 amino acids.

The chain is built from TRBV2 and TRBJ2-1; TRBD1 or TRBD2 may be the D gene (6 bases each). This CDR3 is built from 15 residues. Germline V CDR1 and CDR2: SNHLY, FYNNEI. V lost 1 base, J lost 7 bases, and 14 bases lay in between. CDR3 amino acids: CASSEGEVGANEQFF. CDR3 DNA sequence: TGTGCCAGCAGTGAAGGGGAGGTGGGGGCGAATGAGCAGTTCTTC.